This T cell receptor (beta chain) was recovered during a study of T cells in Graves' hyperthyroidism and ophthalmopathy. The study's findings and limits: Ophthalmopathy got predicted by the model a median roughly 6.1 months before its onset.

Amplification targeted TCR beta CDR3 regions from RNA transcripts. The HTBI primer set drove a first-round RT-PCR of the TCR CDR3. A single record per CDR3 protein comes from TCRdb applying MiXCR to the multiplex PCR reads. The sample consists of 650,000 to 850,000 distinct CDR3 sequences, 18% of them appearing once. This clonotype has at least ten counts. Its antigen is currently unknown. Fresh 10 ml peripheral blood yielded PBMCs. The receptor comes from a woman aged 50 to 60 with Graves' hyperthyroidism that later progressed to Graves' ophthalmopathy. The specimen sequenced was blood.

CDR3 loop: CASTYYVGARGEQYF. The CDR3, as DNA: TGTGCCAGCACCTACTATGTAGGGGCGCGTGGCGAGCAGTACTTC. The chain has TRBV7-2 and TRBJ2-7, with a possible D match to TRBD1 (5 bases). Germline V CDR1 and CDR2: SGHTA, FQGNSA. This CDR3 has 15 residues. Trimming shortened V by 7 bases and J by 6 bases, and 22 bases separated the two germline ends.